Presented here are 32 T cell receptor beta chains from one specimen sequenced in a study of CD8+ T cells in alopecia areata. CD4+ cells belonging to five patients, who were in the biomarker study, were further sorted into CD25+CD127- cells. Reverse transcription of extracted RNA yielded cDNA, which provided the sequencing template. TCRdb's table, derived via immunoSEQ multiplex PCR, lists solely in-frame clones and lacks some. The sample yields 7,000 to 8,000 clones, 60% to 85% seen once. Material: CD4+ Tregs sorted from blood. Every receptor here comes from a human donor with alopecia areata.

The CDR3 nucleotides read TGTGCCAGCAGCCAATTGCACACAGGAGCCGGGGAGCTGTTTTTT. As protein: CASSQLHTGAGELFF. The chain uses TRBV14 and TRBJ2-2, with D perhaps TRBD1 (5 bases). The germline V and J ends were trimmed by 2 bases and 6 bases, with 13 bases remaining between them. CDR1 is SGHDN, CDR2 FVKESK, per germline. The CDR3 runs 15 residues.

The chain is built from TRBV7-2 and TRBJ2-2; 7 nucleotides line up with TRBD2. The CDR3 is 15 residues long. V dropped 5 bases and J dropped 5; count of bases not matched to a gene: 8. From germline, CDR1 is SGHTA and CDR2 FQGNSA. The CDR3 nucleotides are TGTGCCAGCAGCCCCTGGGGGGAGGGTACCGGGGAGCTGTTTTTT. This encodes CASSPWGEGTGELFF.

The chain carries TRBV5-6 and TRBJ2-5, with 9 bases that match TRBD1. The CDR3 is 16 residues long. Germline CDR1 SGHDT, CDR2 YYEEEE. J gave up 2 bases and V 2 bases, and 7 bases lay outside the gene matches. CDR3 nucleotides: TGTGCCAGCAGCTTAGAACAGGGGGCGGTTCAAGAGACCCAGTACTTC. This translates into CASSLEQGAVQETQYF.

Written as DNA, the CDR3 is TGTGCCAGCAGCCAAGATTCGTACACCATATATTTT. Translation gives CASSQDSYTIYF. The gene calls are TRBV14 and TRBJ1-3; D is ambiguous. The CDR3 contains 12 residues. Germline CDR1 reads SGHDN; CDR2 reads FVKESK. Trimming stripped 0 bases from V and 8 bases from J, with 5 bases between.

J is TRBJ2-7 and V is TRBV11-2; 10 bases fit TRBD2. There are 15 residues in the CDR3. Trimming took 5 bases from V and 3 from J; bases not matched to a gene: 7. Germline CDR1 and CDR2: SGHAT and FQNNGV. In nucleotides, the CDR3 is TGTGCCAGCAGCAAGAGCGGGGGGGGCATCTACGAGCAGTACTTC. Protein: CASSKSGGGIYEQYF.

As regards this clone: Its ends do not fully match the called genes, so a read error is possible. The V and J genes are TRBV6-6 and TRBJ2-7; D might be TRBD1 or TRBD2, each matching 5 bases. The germline V gene encodes CDR1 MNHNY and CDR2 SVGAGI (reference sequence). The length of the CDR3 is 13 residues. The CDR3 DNA sequence: TGTGCCAGCAGCCTCGGGACGGCCTACGAGCAGTGCTTC. Translated: CASSLGTAYEQCF.

This clone is large by share. This chain uses TRBV18 with TRBJ2-7; 7 nucleotides agree with TRBD1. With V trimmed by 6 bases and J by 5 bases, 7 bases remained unmatched. Germline CDR1 reads KGHSH; CDR2 reads LQKENI. The CDR3 is 13 residues long. CDR3 in DNA: TGTGCCAGCTCGGCGACAGGGATGGACGAGCAGTACTTC. It specifies CASSATGMDEQYF. The complete variable domain, with remaining parts taken from reference TRBV18 and TRBJ2-7, reads NAGVMQNPRHLVRRRGQEARLRCSPMKGHSHVYWYRQLPEEGLKFMVYLQKENIIDESGMPKERFSAEFPKEGPSILRIQQVVRGDSAAYFCASSATGMDEQYFGPGTRLTVT.

The chain combines TRBV5-6 with TRBJ2-5; D gene unclear. The length of the CDR3 is 14 residues. Trimming stripped 3 bases from V and 7 bases from J, with 16 bases between. Looked up from germline, CDR1 is SGHDT and CDR2 is YYEEEE. As DNA, the CDR3 is TGTGCCAGCAGCTCCGGGTCCCAATGGGGGACCCAGTACTTC. It is translated as CASSSGSQWGTQYF.

The chain uses TRBV6-6 and TRBJ2-6; D is undetermined. CDR1 and CDR2 from the germline V gene are MNHNY and SVGAGI (reference sequence). V lost 5 bases and J lost 1, with 12 bases in between. The CDR3 is 16 amino acids. This CDR3 reads CASSPIQPSGANVLTF. The CDR3, as DNA: TGTGCCAGCAGTCCTATACAGCCTTCTGGGGCCAACGTCCTGACTTTC.

V is TRBV6-5 and J is TRBJ2-6; D remains unclear. Germline assignment: CDR1 MNHEY and CDR2 SVGAGI. The CDR3 length is 11 residues. The V end lost 8 bases, the J end lost 6 bases, and 5 bases lay between the germline ends. The CDR3: CASGKANVLTF. The DNA for the CDR3 is TGTGCCAGCGGAAAGGCCAACGTCCTGACTTTC.

The chain uses TRBV7-9 and TRBJ2-1, with 8 bases matching TRBD1. J was trimmed by 4 bases and V by 0 bases; bases with no gene match: 11. CDR1 is SEHNR, CDR2 FQNEAQ, per germline (reference sequence). The CDR3 length is 18 residues. The CDR3 nucleotides are TGTGCCAGCAGCTTAGCCGCAGGGGGCCGGTGGACATACAATGAGCAGTTCTTC. Residues: CASSLAAGGRWTYNEQFF.

V gene TRBV11-1 combines with J gene TRBJ2-1; a weak D match, TRBD2 (6 bases). CDR1 SGHAT and CDR2 FQDESV come from the germline V gene (reference sequence). Trimming took 4 bases from V and 11 from J, leaving 24 bases between them. The CDR3 is 16 residues long. CDR3 nucleotides: TGTGCCAGCAGCTCGAGGGGAGGAGGGTTACTTGGGCAGCAGTTCTTC. This sequence encodes CASSSRGGGLLGQQFF.

This chain connects TRBV6-5 to TRBJ2-7, with TRBD2 as a possible D gene (5 bases). Germline CDR1 and CDR2: MNHEY and SVGAGI. The CDR3 covers 14 residues. The V end was cut by 5 bases, the J end by 1 base, with 12 bases between. CDR3 amino acids: CASSPRRGSYEQYF. CDR3 in DNA: TGTGCCAGCAGTCCCCGTCGGGGTTCCTACGAGCAGTACTTC.

The chain employs TRBV18 and TRBJ2-3; D possibly corresponds to TRBD2 (6 bases). The CDR3 consists of 18 residues. V lost 3 bases and J 0 bases, leaving 19 bases between the germline ends. Germline V lookup: CDR1 KGHSH, CDR2 LQKENI. The CDR3 region is CASSPFRGNTSSTDTQYF. The CDR3 DNA sequence: TGTGCCAGCTCACCCTTCCGGGGGAATACCTCAAGCACAGATACGCAGTATTTT.

This chain uses TRBV5-1 with TRBJ2-7; 10 positions agree with TRBD2. This CDR3 comprises 15 residues. Germline CDR1 reads SGHRS; CDR2 reads YFSETQ. V lost 5 bases, J lost 5 bases, and 10 bases stayed unmatched. The CDR3 loop is CASSVLAGAMDEQYF. The CDR3 DNA follows: TGCGCCAGCAGTGTCCTAGCGGGGGCTATGGACGAGCAGTACTTC.

V and J are TRBV7-3 and TRBJ1-1; TRBD1 might be the D (6 bases). With 0 bases removed from V and 1 base from J, the gap between germline ends came to 15 bases. There are 17 residues in the CDR3. The germline gives CDR1 SGHTA, CDR2 FQGTGA. The CDR3 coding sequence is TGTGCCAGCAGCTTAACTTATCTCGGGACAAAGAACACTGAAGCTTTCTTT. Translated: CASSLTYLGTKNTEAFF.

V is TRBV18 and J is TRBJ1-1, with D perhaps matching TRBD1 (5 bases). Germline V gives CDR1 KGHSH, CDR2 LQKENI. V lost 6 bases and J 4 bases, leaving 12 bases between the germline ends. The CDR3 extends over 13 amino acids. The CDR3 loop reads CASSPTEVTEAFF. The CDR3 DNA is TGTGCCAGCTCCCCGACAGAGGTCACTGAAGCTTTCTTT.

V and J are TRBV20-1 and TRBJ1-2; D is unresolved. The germline CDR1 and CDR2 sequences are DFQATT and SNEGSKA (reference sequence). CDR3 size: 11 residues. V was cut by 0 bases and J by 12 bases, with 11 bases left in between. CDR3 bases: TGCAGTGCTAGAGATCTGCTGGCTAACACCTTC. Amino acid sequence: CSARDLLANTF.

The CDR3 region has the DNA TGCGCCAGCAGTGGTTTCCAGGCGGAAAGCTCCTACAATGAGCAGTTCTTC. Translated: CASSGFQAESSYNEQFF. This chain joins TRBV10-2 and TRBJ2-1; D unresolved. Trimming cost V 4 bases and J 0 bases, with 16 bases left between them. This CDR3 spans 17 amino acids. Per the germline V gene, CDR1 is WSHSY and CDR2 is SAAADI.

Here the CDR3 reads CSVQQGYTGELFF. In nucleotides, the CDR3 is TGCAGCGTTCAACAGGGGTACACCGGGGAGCTGTTTTTT. The V and J genes are TRBV29-1 and TRBJ2-2; 7 nucleotides line up with TRBD1. The germline gives CDR1 SQVTM, CDR2 ANQGSEA. CDR3 length: 13 residues. V gave up 5 bases and J gave up 3 bases; unmatched junction bases: 3.

By sample fraction, this clone is large. CDR3 protein: CASSLLAGTDTQYF. In nucleotides, the CDR3 is TGTGCCAGCAGCTTACTAGCGGGCACAGATACGCAGTATTTT. The chain joins TRBV11-1 to TRBJ2-3; 7 bases match TRBD2. CDR1 SGHAT and CDR2 FQDESV come from the germline V gene (reference sequence). CDR3 length: 14 amino acids. The V segment lost 2 bases and the J segment 1 base; nucleotides outside the gene matches: 0.

The CDR3 sequence: CASSFVAGGADTQYF. Written as DNA, the CDR3 is TGTGCCAGCAGCTTTGTAGCAGGGGGCGCAGATACGCAGTATTTT. The chain recombines TRBV7-9 with TRBJ2-3, with 8 bases fitting TRBD1. The germline gives CDR1 SEHNR, CDR2 FQNEAQ (reference sequence). Trimming removed 3 bases from V and 4 bases from J; junction bases left unmatched: 6. This CDR3 region has 15 residues.

This clone was counted once. CDR3 protein: CASSLRQFLFANTGELFF. The CDR3 bases are TGTGCCAGCAGTTTAAGGCAGTTCCTCTTTGCGAACACCGGGGAGCTGTTTTTT. The rearrangement links TRBV28 to TRBJ2-2, with D unresolved. CDR1 is MDHEN and CDR2 is SYDVKM in the germline V gene. The germline V and J ends were trimmed by 2 bases and 0 bases, with 16 bases remaining between them. CDR3 length: 18 residues.

V is TRBV6-1 and J is TRBJ2-1; 9 nucleotides match TRBD2. The V segment lost 6 bases and the J segment 6 bases; nucleotides outside the gene matches: 9. The CDR3 has 15 amino acids. Germline assignment: CDR1 MNHNS and CDR2 SASEGT. The CDR3 here is CASSPGLAFPNEQFF. The CDR3 coding sequence is TGTGCCAGCAGCCCGGGACTAGCATTTCCCAATGAGCAGTTCTTC.

V gene TRBV7-2 combines with J gene TRBJ2-7, with 9 bases fitting TRBD1. The germline V gene encodes CDR1 SGHTA and CDR2 FQGNSA. The CDR3 contains 16 residues. Germline trimming cut 5 bases from V and 2 bases from J; bases unmatched to any gene: 10. CDR3 sequence: CASSPDPGTGTYEQYF. Written as DNA, the CDR3 is TGTGCCAGCAGCCCAGACCCCGGGACAGGGACCTACGAGCAGTACTTC. The whole variable domain, remainder taken from reference TRBV7-2 and TRBJ2-7, is GAGVSQSPSNKVTEKGKDVELRCDPISGHTALYWYRQSLGQGLEFLIYFQGNSAPDKSGLPSDRFSAERTGGSVSTLTIQRTQQEDSAVYLCASSPDPGTGTYEQYFGPGTRLTVT.

The gene calls are TRBV7-2 and TRBJ1-6; no firm D call. Trimming took off 3 bases at V and 7 bases at J, with 10 bases between the two ends. The germline CDR1 and CDR2 sequences are SGHTA and FQGNSA. CDR3 length: 14 residues. The CDR3: CASSFMGTNSPLHF. In DNA form, the CDR3 reads TGTGCCAGCAGCTTTATGGGAACGAATTCACCCCTCCACTTT.

This clone was counted between two and nine times. The chain recombines TRBV7-2 with TRBJ2-3; 12 nucleotides line up with TRBD2. CDR3 length: 15 residues. The J segment lost 6 bases and the V segment lost 4 bases, leaving 5 bases of the junction unmatched. Germline CDR1 SGHTA, CDR2 FQGNSA. The CDR3 DNA reads as TGTGCCAGCAGCTCGCTAGCGGGGGGGCAGGATACGCAGTATTTT. Protein sequence: CASSSLAGGQDTQYF.

This clone was observed a single time. The chain has TRBV6-5 and TRBJ2-4; TRBD1 aligns across 9 bases. Trimming removed 8 bases from V and 6 bases from J; junction bases left unmatched: 8. The V gene's germline CDR1 is MNHEY and CDR2 SVGAGI. The CDR3 length is 14 residues. The CDR3 DNA is TGTGCCAGCCGAAACAGGGGGCGCGGAAACATTCAGTACTTC. Protein sequence: CASRNRGRGNIQYF.

This chain joins TRBV11-2 and TRBJ1-1; D unclear. The germline gives CDR1 SGHAT, CDR2 FQNNGV. V shed 3 bases and J shed 0 bases, with 8 bases lying between them. The CDR3 loop spans 14 amino acids. The CDR3 DNA follows: TGTGCCAGCAGCTTCGACGGGATGAACACTGAAGCTTTCTTT. Translation: CASSFDGMNTEAFF.

This chain joins TRBV7-9 and TRBJ2-7; TRBD1 agrees at 8 bases. V gave up 1 base and J gave up 4 bases; unmatched junction bases: 6. The CDR3 has 15 amino acids. Germline CDR1 reads SEHNR; CDR2 reads FQNEAQ (reference sequence). The CDR3 bases are TGTGCCAGCAGCTTAGATGACAGGGGCGGGTACGAGCAGTACTTC. Translated: CASSLDDRGGYEQYF.

This clone was recorded once. This chain joins TRBV5-1 and TRBJ2-1, with a weak D call TRBD2 (6 bases). CDR1 is SGHRS, CDR2 YFSETQ, per germline. The CDR3 runs 14 residues. The V and J ends lost 0 bases and 5 bases respectively, with 9 bases between them. The CDR3 region has the DNA TGCGCCAGCAGCTTGGCTGGAGGGAACAATGAGCAGTTCTTC. The encoded protein is CASSLAGGNNEQFF.

The chain uses TRBV21-1 and TRBJ2-1; the table's D call, TRBD2, was not checked against the DNA. TRBV21-1 has pseudogene status. The CDR3 covers 17 residues. CDR3 sequence: CASRPSLAHHSDNEQFF. The DNA for the CDR3 is TGTGCCAGCAGACCCAGTCTAGCACACCATTCCGACAATGAGCAGTTCTTC.